The next 23 T cell receptor beta chains were all read from a single sample in a study of blood T cell repertoires in COVID-19. Sequencing was performed with immunoSEQ multiplex PCR; in TCRdb, only in-frame clones are kept and a portion is missing. The data show around 70,000 clones, with 80% seen just once and more than 10% held by the top ten. Sequencing input: peripheral blood. Receptors were obtained from a man between 50 and 59 years old with COVID-19, enrolled during active disease.

CDR3 coding DNA: TGTGCCTGGAGTGAAAGGAGTCGGAGCTCTGGGGCCAACGTCCTGACTTTC. Translation gives CAWSERSRSSGANVLTF. The chain carries TRBV30 and TRBJ2-6; D is unclear. The CDR3 extends over 17 amino acids. Germline CDR1 reads GTSNPN; CDR2 reads SVGIG (reference sequence). V lost 1 base to trimming and J lost 0 bases, with 13 bases between them.

The CDR3 loop reads CASSLTSGMSYEQYF. The CDR3 nucleotides are TGTGCCAGCAGCCTGACTAGCGGGATGTCCTACGAGCAGTACTTC. This chain uses TRBV7-8 with TRBJ2-7, with 11 bases identical to TRBD2. Trimming at V came to 5 bases and at J to 1 base, leaving 4 bases not matched to a gene. The CDR3 sequence is 15 residues long. Looked up from germline, CDR1 is SGHVS and CDR2 is FQNEAQ.

The chain joins TRBV2 to TRBJ2-4; D gene uncertain. CDR1 SNHLY and CDR2 FYNNEI come from the germline V gene. The length of the CDR3 is 11 residues. V was shortened by 7 bases and J by 6 bases, with 7 bases between the two germline ends. This chain's CDR3 is CASTYLNIQYF. The CDR3 DNA follows: TGTGCCAGCACCTACTTAAACATTCAGTACTTC.

The CDR3 loop reads CASSSPREQFF. CDR3 sequence (DNA): TGTGCCAGCAGTTCCCCTAGGGAGCAGTTCTTC. This chain uses TRBV6-5 with TRBJ2-1; D is ambiguous. Germline CDR1 and CDR2: MNHEY and SVGAGI. V shed 4 bases and J shed 10 bases, with 8 bases lying between them. This CDR3 is built from 11 residues.

This clone appeared a few times. J is TRBJ1-1 and V is TRBV2; D is perhaps TRBD1 (6 bases). The germline V gene has CDR1 SNHLY and CDR2 FYNNEI. V dropped 4 bases and J dropped 10 bases, with 13 bases sitting between them. This CDR3 has 12 residues. The CDR3 region is CASSAGDRTAFF. The CDR3 nucleotides read TGTGCCAGCAGTGCAGGAGACAGGACAGCTTTCTTT.

The CDR3 coding sequence is TGTGCCAGCACCAGGACTAGCGGGTCCTACAATGAGCAGTTCTTC. It translates to CASTRTSGSYNEQFF. This chain links TRBV5-5 with TRBJ2-1, with 11 bases lining up with TRBD2. The V gene end was trimmed by 6 bases and the J gene end by 1 base; junction bases not matched to a gene: 3. The CDR3 covers 15 residues. Germline CDR1 SGHKS, CDR2 YYEKEE (reference sequence).

The CDR3 coding sequence is TGTGCCAGCAGCCAAGTCCCCGGGAGCCAGCCCCAGCATTTT. Its translation is CASSQVPGSQPQHF. V and J are TRBV3-1 (or the pseudogene TRBV3-2) and TRBJ1-5; no firm D call. CDR1 and CDR2 (germline): LGHDT, YNNKEL (reference sequence). This CDR3 is 14 amino acids long. Trimming left V 1 base short and J 7 bases short, with 11 bases between.

The gene calls are TRBV19 and TRBJ1-4, with TRBD1 matching over 8 bases. Germline V gene sequence: CDR1 LNHDA, CDR2 SQIVND (reference sequence). The CDR3 extends over 15 amino acids. V trimming: 5 bases; J trimming: 8 bases; junction bases outside the gene matches: 10. CDR3: CASSLLDRAGEKLFF. Here the CDR3 DNA reads TGTGCCAGTAGTCTCTTGGACAGGGCCGGCGAAAAACTGTTTTTT.

This clone turned up a few times. The chain couples TRBV9 to TRBJ1-1; tentative D call: TRBD1 (6 bases). The germline V gene encodes CDR1 SGDLS and CDR2 YYNGEE. The germline V and J ends were trimmed by 0 bases and 0 bases, with 9 bases remaining between them. The CDR3 is 15 amino acids. CDR3 coding DNA: TGTGCCAGCAGCGTAGGGACAGCTTTGAACACTGAAGCTTTCTTT. Protein product: CASSVGTALNTEAFF.

The CDR3 reads CSGTSRGAYGYTF. The CDR3 bases are TGCAGCGGTACGTCCAGGGGAGCCTATGGCTACACCTTC. The chain combines TRBV29-1 with TRBJ1-2; possible D gene TRBD1, 6 bases. The V end lost 7 bases, the J end lost 4 bases, and 16 bases lay between the germline ends. The CDR3 totals 13 residues. In germline, CDR1 is SQVTM, CDR2 ANQGSEA.

This clone showed up just once. The chain is built from TRBV12-3 or TRBV12-4 and TRBJ1-2, with no clear D. The V gene lost 5 bases and the J gene lost 7 bases, with 14 bases spanning the gap. This CDR3 contains 13 residues. The CDR3 DNA sequence: TGTGCCAGCAGTATGGCCCAAGCGAGTGGCTACACCTTC. It yields the protein CASSMAQASGYTF.

The gene calls are TRBV28 and TRBJ2-7; maybe TRBD1 (6 bases). Germline lookup yields CDR1 MDHEN and CDR2 SYDVKM. V was clipped by 6 bases and J by 12 bases, with 21 bases between them. The CDR3 sequence is 13 residues long. CDR3 bases: TGTGCCAGCAGGACGGAGGTGGGACATCGGAGGTACTTC. This sequence encodes CASRTEVGHRRYF. The full variable domain, in which reference TRBV28 and TRBJ2-7 provide the parts outside the CDR3, is DVKVTQSSRYLVKRTGEKVFLECVQDMDHENMFWYRQDPGLGLRLIYFSYDVKMKEKGDIPEGYSVSREKKERFSLILESASTNQTSMYLCASRTEVGHRRYFGPGTRLTVT.

The table lists this clone with a few counts. The chain has TRBV6-2 or TRBV6-3 and TRBJ2-7, with TRBD2 identical over 8 bases. Germline assignment: CDR1 MNHEY and CDR2 SVGEGT. Trimming removed 2 bases from V and 0 bases from J; junction bases left unmatched: 0. The CDR3 contains 14 residues. This chain's CDR3 is CASSYGTSSYEQYF. The CDR3 region has the DNA TGTGCCAGCAGTTACGGGACTAGCTCCTACGAGCAGTACTTC.

This clone showed up just a few times. The genes are TRBV3-1 (or the pseudogene TRBV3-2) and TRBJ2-7; 11 nucleotides align to TRBD2. With V trimmed by 3 bases and J by 5 bases, 3 bases remained unmatched. The CDR3 runs to 14 residues. Germline V lookup: CDR1 LGHDT, CDR2 YNNKEL (reference sequence). CDR3: CASSQTSGINEQYF. The CDR3 DNA follows: TGTGCCAGCAGCCAGACTAGCGGGATCAACGAGCAGTACTTC.

The CDR3 spells CASSGSRGHGDTQYF. The CDR3 nucleotides read TGTGCCAGCAGTGGAAGCAGGGGGCATGGAGATACGCAGTATTTT. This chain links TRBV2 with TRBJ2-3; 8 positions agree with TRBD1. V dropped 4 bases and J dropped 5; count of bases not matched to a gene: 8. This CDR3 has 15 residues. CDR1 SNHLY and CDR2 FYNNEI come from the germline V gene.

The CDR3 spells CASSVGTSGSGSEQFF. The CDR3 bases are TGTGCCAGCAGCGTAGGAACGAGCGGGAGCGGATCTGAGCAGTTCTTC. This chain uses TRBV9 with TRBJ2-1; 8 bases are shared with TRBD2. This CDR3 is built from 16 residues. The junction had 11 bases not matched to a gene; V was cut back by 0 bases and J by 9 bases. Germline CDR1 SGDLS, CDR2 YYNGEE.

Here the CDR3 reads CASRRTRTITGNTIYF. Here the CDR3 DNA reads TGTGCCAGCAGACGAACAAGGACTATTACTGGAAACACCATATATTTT. The chain has TRBV6-6 and TRBJ1-3; D is unresolved. The CDR3 extends over 16 amino acids. V shed 6 bases and J shed 2 bases, with 17 bases lying between them. Germline CDR1 MNHNY, CDR2 SVGAGI (reference sequence).

This chain uses TRBV6-5 with TRBJ2-3, with 9 nucleotides matching TRBD2. The V and J ends lost 0 bases and 12 bases, in that order; junction bases with no gene match: 4. The CDR3 covers 13 residues. CDR1 is MNHEY and CDR2 is SVGAGI in the germline V gene. CDR3 DNA sequence: TGTGCCAGCAGTTACTCGCAGGGACTAGCCCAGTATTTT. Its translation: CASSYSQGLAQYF.

Only a few counts were recorded for this clone. The genes are TRBV6-5 and TRBJ1-1; weak D call: TRBD1 (6 bases). The CDR3 has 14 amino acids. The V gene lost 2 bases and the J gene lost 1 base, with 8 bases spanning the gap. CDR1 is MNHEY and CDR2 is SVGAGI in the germline V gene. CDR3 DNA sequence: TGTGCCAGCAGTTACAACAGGGCGAACACTGAAGCTTTCTTT. Its translation: CASSYNRANTEAFF.

In DNA, the CDR3 is TGCGCCAGCAGCTTGCGCGGGAGTCCCAACGAGCAGTACTTC. As protein: CASSLRGSPNEQYF. The chain uses TRBV5-1 and TRBJ2-7, with TRBD2 identical over 7 bases. Germline V gene sequence: CDR1 SGHRS, CDR2 YFSETQ. J gave up 5 bases and V 1 base, and 6 bases lay outside the gene matches. CDR3 length: 14 amino acids.

The chain links TRBV28 to TRBJ1-5; a possible D gene is TRBD1 (6 bases). The V end lost 5 bases, the J end lost 3 bases, and 14 bases lay between the germline ends. Germline assignment: CDR1 MDHEN and CDR2 SYDVKM. The CDR3 spans 15 residues. CDR3 protein: CASSPPDSLNQPQHF. CDR3 DNA sequence: TGTGCCAGCAGTCCCCCGGACAGCCTCAATCAGCCCCAGCATTTT.

The chain joins TRBV28 to TRBJ1-4, with D maybe TRBD1 (5 bases). The ends were cut back, 4 bases at V and 0 bases at J, with 15 bases in the middle. The CDR3 runs to 17 residues. Germline V gives CDR1 MDHEN, CDR2 SYDVKM. CDR3 loop: CASSSDRGKTTNEKLFF. DNA of the CDR3: TGTGCCAGCAGTTCGGATAGGGGAAAAACAACTAATGAAAAACTGTTTTTT.

The chain links TRBV9 to TRBJ2-1; 7 bases match TRBD2. This CDR3 is 13 amino acids long. Germline CDR1 reads SGDLS; CDR2 reads YYNGEE. The J segment lost 7 bases and the V segment lost 0 bases, leaving 1 base of the junction unmatched. CDR3 residues: CASSVVGRNEQFF. For the CDR3, the DNA is TGTGCCAGCAGCGTAGTCGGGAGGAATGAGCAGTTCTTC. Full variable domain (missing parts from reference TRBV9 and TRBJ2-1): DSGVTQTPKHLITATGQRVTLRCSPRSGDLSVYWYQQSLDQGLQFLIQYYNGEERAKGNILERFSAQQFPDLHSELNLSSLELGDSALYFCASSVVGRNEQFFGPGTRLTVL.